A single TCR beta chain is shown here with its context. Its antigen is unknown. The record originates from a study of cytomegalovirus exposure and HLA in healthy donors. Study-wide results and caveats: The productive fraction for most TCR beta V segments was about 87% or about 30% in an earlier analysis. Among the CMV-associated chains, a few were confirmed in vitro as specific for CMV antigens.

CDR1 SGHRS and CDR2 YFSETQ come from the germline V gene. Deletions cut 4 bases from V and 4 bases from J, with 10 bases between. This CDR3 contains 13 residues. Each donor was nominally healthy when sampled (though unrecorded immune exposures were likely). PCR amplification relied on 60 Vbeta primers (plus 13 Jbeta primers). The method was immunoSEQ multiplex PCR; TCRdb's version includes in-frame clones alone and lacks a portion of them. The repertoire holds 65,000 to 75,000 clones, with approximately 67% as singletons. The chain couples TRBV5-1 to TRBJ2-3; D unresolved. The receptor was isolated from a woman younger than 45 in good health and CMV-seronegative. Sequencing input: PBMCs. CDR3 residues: CASSPESPDTQYF. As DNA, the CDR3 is TGCGCCAGCAGCCCGGAGTCGCCAGATACGCAGTATTTT.